These T cell receptor beta chains were read from a single sample in a study of long-term antiretroviral therapy in people with HIV. Repertoires were generated with immunoSEQ multiplex PCR, while TCRdb's copy carries only in-frame clones and drops some. This sample has fewer than 30,000 clones; around 83% occur once, and the top ten carry 4.8%. The source was unsorted PBMCs, collected 0.8 years after starting antiretroviral therapy. These receptors originate from a woman under 40 with HIV. Both conserved end residues are part of each CDR3. A D gene is named only where the DNA matches it firmly.

>TRBV11-1|TRBJ1-2|TRBD1
CASSSDRGWNYGYTF
>TRBV5-6|TRBJ2-4|-
CASSLAGVAKNIQYF
>TRBV7-9|TRBJ1-5|TRBD1
CASSLGDRGGQPQHF
>TRBV30|TRBJ2-2|TRBD1
CAWSRAKSQGANTGELFF
>TRBV18|TRBJ2-5|-
CASSPPSGGASGETQYF
>TRBV19|TRBJ2-2|-
CASSSLNTGELFF
>TRBV4-1|TRBJ2-4|TRBD1
CASSQPTQGAGKNIQYF
>TRBV29-1|TRBJ1-1|-
CSTRRQTNVGTEAFF
>TRBV4-1|TRBJ2-3|-
CASSPDDSIASDTQYF
>TRBV4-1|TRBJ2-1|TRBD1
CASSPGQNNEQFF
>TRBV5-1|TRBJ1-1|-
CASSLDVNTEAFF
>TRBV4-1|TRBJ1-3|TRBD1
CASSQVWDRAGNTIYF
>TRBV27|TRBJ2-3|-
CASSLSFSTDTQYF
>TRBV7-9|TRBJ1-1|-
CASSLTAGSAEAFF
>TRBV19|TRBJ1-1|-
CASSIAGSVTEAFF
>TRBV11-2|TRBJ2-7|-
CASSRSTGLYEQYF
>TRBV5-1|TRBJ2-5|-
CASSLVFGEGAGETQYF
>TRBV10-3|TRBJ2-5|-
CAISESLGALQETQYF
>TRBV7-6|TRBJ1-1|-
CASSSLMNTEAFF
>TRBV4-1|TRBJ2-3|TRBD1
CASSHEAGTGGFPDTQYF
>TRBV18|TRBJ1-2|-
CASSNSGTPNYGYTF
>TRBV6-5|TRBJ1-5|TRBD1
CASSYGTGGNQPQHF
>TRBV18|TRBJ2-2|-
CASARTENTGELFF
>TRBV6-5|TRBJ2-5|-
CASRNPLWRETQYF
>TRBV4-1|TRBJ1-2|TRBD1
CASSHPGQGDYGYTF
>TRBV9|TRBJ1-6|-
CASSVGFGIRNSPLHF
>TRBV6-1|TRBJ1-3|-
CASSGYLNTIYF
>TRBV29-1|TRBJ2-1|TRBD2
CSVEGGGARNEQFF
>TRBV6-6|TRBJ2-2|TRBD2
CASNEQRGDTGELFF
>TRBV19|TRBJ1-6|TRBD1
CASSRETGGVSPLHF
>TRBV5-8|TRBJ2-1|TRBD2
CASSLAVSGAYNEQFF
>TRBV5-6|TRBJ2-1|-
CASGSQVEQFF
>TRBV9|TRBJ2-1|TRBD1
CASSVEAGQGGNEQFF
>TRBV19|TRBJ1-2|TRBD1
CASSIDGRLRPGQGIGGYTF
>TRBV4-1|TRBJ2-1|TRBD2
CASSQEASGGVYNEQFF
>TRBV4-2|TRBJ2-3|TRBD2
CASSPSGLAGGRGTQYF
>TRBV7-8|TRBJ2-3|TRBD2
CASSSIMWGRAQYF
>TRBV5-4|TRBJ2-3|-
CASSLVRAIGGAADTQYF
>TRBV7-7|TRBJ2-2|-
CASSLGGDTGELFF
>TRBV5-8|TRBJ2-3|-
CASSLSTLSTDTQYF
>TRBV11-2|TRBJ1-3|-
CASSSNPLREGNTIYF
>TRBV15|TRBJ1-6|TRBD1
CATSRGDRAYNSPLHF
>TRBV9|TRBJ2-1|TRBD2
CASSAGGPYNEQFF
>TRBV5-4|TRBJ2-7|-
CASSQFGGPRYEQYF
>TRBV4-2|TRBJ2-1|-
CASSQEWVTGEPSYNEQFF
>TRBV4-2|TRBJ2-3|TRBD2
CASSRQLGLAGGSDTQYF
>TRBV10-3|TRBJ1-1|-
CATLGIGGTEAFF
>TRBV11-2|TRBJ1-5|-
CASSLGGANQPQHF
>TRBV10-2|TRBJ1-4|TRBD1
CASSDQAGTGNEKLFF
>TRBV7-2|TRBJ2-3|TRBD1
CASSLGDRKTDTQYF
>TRBV27|TRBJ2-2|-
CASSPYTGELFF
>TRBV7-8|TRBJ1-5|-
CASTPSLGQPQHF
>TRBV5-1|TRBJ1-1|-
CASSSEGTNTEAFF
>TRBV5-1|TRBJ2-7|-
CASSLVVGYEQYF
>TRBV2|TRBJ1-2|-
CASSAEPPGVYGYTF
>TRBV11-1|TRBJ1-3|TRBD1
CASSLYGTGIGNTIYF
>TRBV6-6|TRBJ2-4|-
CASLRPGAENIQYF
>TRBV5-5|TRBJ2-3|-
CASSLQFRGTDTQYF
>TRBV27|TRBJ1-5|TRBD1
CASSFLGQGSQPQHF
>TRBV6-6|TRBJ1-3|-
CASSFRGNTIYF